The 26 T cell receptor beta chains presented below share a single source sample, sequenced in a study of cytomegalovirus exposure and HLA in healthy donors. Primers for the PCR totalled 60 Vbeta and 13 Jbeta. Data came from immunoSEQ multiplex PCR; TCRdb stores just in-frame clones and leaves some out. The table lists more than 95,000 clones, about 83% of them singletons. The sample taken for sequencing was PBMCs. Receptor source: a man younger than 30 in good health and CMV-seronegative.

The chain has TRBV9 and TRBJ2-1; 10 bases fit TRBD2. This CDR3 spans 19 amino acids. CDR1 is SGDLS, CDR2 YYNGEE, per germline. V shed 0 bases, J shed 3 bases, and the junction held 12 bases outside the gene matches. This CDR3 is CASSVALQGSGRIYNEQFF. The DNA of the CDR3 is TGTGCCAGCAGCGTAGCCCTACAAGGTAGCGGGAGGATCTACAATGAGCAGTTCTTC. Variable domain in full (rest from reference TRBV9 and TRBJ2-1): DSGVTQTPKHLITATGQRVTLRCSPRSGDLSVYWYQQSLDQGLQFLIQYYNGEERAKGNILERFSAQQFPDLHSELNLSSLELGDSALYFCASSVALQGSGRIYNEQFFGPGTRLTVL.

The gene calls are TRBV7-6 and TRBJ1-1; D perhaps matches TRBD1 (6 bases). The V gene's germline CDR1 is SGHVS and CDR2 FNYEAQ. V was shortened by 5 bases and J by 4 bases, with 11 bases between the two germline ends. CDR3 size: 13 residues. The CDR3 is CASSLRGGTEAFF. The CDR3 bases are TGTGCCAGCAGCCTAAGGGGGGGCACTGAAGCTTTCTTT.

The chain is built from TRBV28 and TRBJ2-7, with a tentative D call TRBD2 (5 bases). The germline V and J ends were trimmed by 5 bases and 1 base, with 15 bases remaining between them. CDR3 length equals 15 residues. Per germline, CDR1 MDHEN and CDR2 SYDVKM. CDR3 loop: CASSPPGGTSYEQYF. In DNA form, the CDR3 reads TGTGCCAGCAGTCCACCAGGAGGCACATCCTACGAGCAGTACTTC.

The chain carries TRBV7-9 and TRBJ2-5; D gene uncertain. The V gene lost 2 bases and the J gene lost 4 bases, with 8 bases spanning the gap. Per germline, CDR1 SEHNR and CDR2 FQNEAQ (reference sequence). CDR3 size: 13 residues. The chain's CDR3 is CASSLLVSETQYF. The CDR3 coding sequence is TGTGCCAGCAGCTTACTAGTCTCAGAGACCCAGTACTTC.

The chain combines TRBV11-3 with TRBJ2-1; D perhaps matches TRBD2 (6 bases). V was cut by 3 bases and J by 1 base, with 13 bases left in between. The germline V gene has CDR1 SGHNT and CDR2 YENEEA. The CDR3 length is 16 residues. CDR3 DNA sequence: TGTGCCAGCAGCTTGAAGCGAGGACTATCCTACAATGAGCAGTTCTTC. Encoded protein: CASSLKRGLSYNEQFF.

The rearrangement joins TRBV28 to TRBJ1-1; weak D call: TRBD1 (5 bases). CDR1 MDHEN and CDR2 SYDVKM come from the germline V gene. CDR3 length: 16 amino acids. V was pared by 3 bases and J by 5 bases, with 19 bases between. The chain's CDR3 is CASSLPLGGSGTEAFF. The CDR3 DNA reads TGTGCCAGCAGTTTGCCCTTGGGGGGATCGGGGACTGAAGCTTTCTTT.

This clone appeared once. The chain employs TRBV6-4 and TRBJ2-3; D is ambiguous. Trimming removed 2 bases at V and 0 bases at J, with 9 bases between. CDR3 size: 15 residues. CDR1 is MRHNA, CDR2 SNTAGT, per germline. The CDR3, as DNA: TGTGCCAGCAGTGACCACAGAGCCAGCACAGATACGCAGTATTTT. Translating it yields CASSDHRASTDTQYF.

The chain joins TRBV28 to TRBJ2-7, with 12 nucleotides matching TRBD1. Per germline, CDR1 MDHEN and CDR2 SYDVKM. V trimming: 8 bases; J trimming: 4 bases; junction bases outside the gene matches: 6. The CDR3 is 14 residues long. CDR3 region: CASLLGQGAYEQYF. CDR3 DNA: TGTGCCAGCCTCTTGGGACAGGGGGCTTACGAGCAGTACTTC. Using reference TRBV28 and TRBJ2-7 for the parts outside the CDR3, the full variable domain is DVKVTQSSRYLVKRTGEKVFLECVQDMDHENMFWYRQDPGLGLRLIYFSYDVKMKEKGDIPEGYSVSREKKERFSLILESASTNQTSMYLCASLLGQGAYEQYFGPGTRLTVT.

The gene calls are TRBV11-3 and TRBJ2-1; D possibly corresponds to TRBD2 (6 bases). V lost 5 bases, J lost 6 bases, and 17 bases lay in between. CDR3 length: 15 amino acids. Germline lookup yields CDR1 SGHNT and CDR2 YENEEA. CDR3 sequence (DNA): TGTGCCAGCAGCCACCGGGAGTGGGGTCTCAATGAGCAGTTCTTC. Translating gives CASSHREWGLNEQFF.

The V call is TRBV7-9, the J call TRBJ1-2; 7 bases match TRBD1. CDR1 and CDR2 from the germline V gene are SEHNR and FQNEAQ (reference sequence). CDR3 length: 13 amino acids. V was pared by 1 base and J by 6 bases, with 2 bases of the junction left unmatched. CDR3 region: CASSLEGGNGYTF. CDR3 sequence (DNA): TGTGCCAGCAGCTTAGAAGGGGGCAATGGCTACACCTTC.

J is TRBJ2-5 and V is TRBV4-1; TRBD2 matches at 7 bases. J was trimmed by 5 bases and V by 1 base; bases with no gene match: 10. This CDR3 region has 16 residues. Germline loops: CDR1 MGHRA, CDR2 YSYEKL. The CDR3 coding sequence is TGCGCCAGCAGCCAAGGGACTAGATCGGTTGGGGAGACCCAGTACTTC. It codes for CASSQGTRSVGETQYF.

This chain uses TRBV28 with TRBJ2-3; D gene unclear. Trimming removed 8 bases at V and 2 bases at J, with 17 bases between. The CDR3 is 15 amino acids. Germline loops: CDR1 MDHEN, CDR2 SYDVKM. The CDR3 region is CASVSRRRFTDTQYF. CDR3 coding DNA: TGTGCCAGCGTTTCCCGAAGGAGATTCACAGATACGCAGTATTTT.

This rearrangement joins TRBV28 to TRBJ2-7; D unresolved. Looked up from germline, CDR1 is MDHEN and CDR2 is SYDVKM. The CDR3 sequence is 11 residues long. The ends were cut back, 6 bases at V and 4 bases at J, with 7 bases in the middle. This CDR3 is CASRSLYEQYF. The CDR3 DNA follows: TGTGCCAGCAGGTCCCTATACGAGCAGTACTTC. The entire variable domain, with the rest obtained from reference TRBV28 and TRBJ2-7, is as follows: DVKVTQSSRYLVKRTGEKVFLECVQDMDHENMFWYRQDPGLGLRLIYFSYDVKMKEKGDIPEGYSVSREKKERFSLILESASTNQTSMYLCASRSLYEQYFGPGTRLTVT.

The CDR3 nucleotides are TGCGCCAGCAGCGGGGGAGGGAATGAAAAACTGTTTTTT. As protein: CASSGGGNEKLFF. The genes are TRBV5-1 and TRBJ1-4; D is perhaps TRBD1 (5 bases). With 4 bases removed from V and 5 bases from J, the gap between germline ends came to 9 bases. This CDR3 is built from 13 residues. CDR1 and CDR2 (germline): SGHRS, YFSETQ.

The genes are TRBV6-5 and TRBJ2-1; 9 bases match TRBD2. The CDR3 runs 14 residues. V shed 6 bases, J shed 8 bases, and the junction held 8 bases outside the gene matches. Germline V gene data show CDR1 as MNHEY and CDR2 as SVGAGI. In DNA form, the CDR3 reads TGTGCCAGCAGGCGGGAGGGCCTGGGTGATGAGCAGTTCTTC. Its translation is CASRREGLGDEQFF.

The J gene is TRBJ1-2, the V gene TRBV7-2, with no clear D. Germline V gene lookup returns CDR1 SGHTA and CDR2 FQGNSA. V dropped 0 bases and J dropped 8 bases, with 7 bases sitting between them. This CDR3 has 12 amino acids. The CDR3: CASSLAVAGYTF. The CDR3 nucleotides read TGTGCCAGCAGCTTAGCGGTTGCGGGCTACACCTTC.

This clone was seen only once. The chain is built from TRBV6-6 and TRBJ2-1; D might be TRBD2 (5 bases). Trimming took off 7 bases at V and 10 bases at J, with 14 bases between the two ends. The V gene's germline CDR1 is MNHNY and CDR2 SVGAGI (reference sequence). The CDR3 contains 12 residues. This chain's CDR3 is CASTSQAAEQFF. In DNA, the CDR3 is TGTGCCAGCACCTCCCAAGCGGCAGAGCAGTTCTTC.

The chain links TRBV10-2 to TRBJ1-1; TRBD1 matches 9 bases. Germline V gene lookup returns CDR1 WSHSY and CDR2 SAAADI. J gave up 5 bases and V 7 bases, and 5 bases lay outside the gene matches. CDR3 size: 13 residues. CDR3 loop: CASTGTGRTEAFF. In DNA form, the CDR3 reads TGCGCCAGCACCGGGACAGGGAGGACTGAAGCTTTCTTT.

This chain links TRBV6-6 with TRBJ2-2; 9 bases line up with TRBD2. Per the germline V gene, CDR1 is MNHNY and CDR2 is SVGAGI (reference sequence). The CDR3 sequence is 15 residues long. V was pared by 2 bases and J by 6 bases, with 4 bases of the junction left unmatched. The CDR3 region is CASSYHQREAGELFF. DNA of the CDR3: TGTGCCAGCAGTTACCACCAGCGGGAGGCCGGGGAGCTGTTTTTT.

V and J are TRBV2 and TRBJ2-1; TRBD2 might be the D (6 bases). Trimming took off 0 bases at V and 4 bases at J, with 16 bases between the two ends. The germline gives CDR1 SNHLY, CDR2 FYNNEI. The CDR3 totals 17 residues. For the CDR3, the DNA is TGTGCCAGCAGTGAAGCGCTTCGAGCGGGTGTATACAATGAGCAGTTCTTC. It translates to CASSEALRAGVYNEQFF.

This CDR3 is CASSLGQGPQPQHF. The DNA for the CDR3 is TGTGCCAGCAGCTTGGGACAGGGGCCTCAGCCCCAGCATTTT. The chain couples TRBV7-9 to TRBJ1-5; 10 nucleotides match TRBD1. With V trimmed by 3 bases and J by 6 bases, 2 bases remained unmatched. The CDR3 has 14 amino acids. Looked up from germline, CDR1 is SEHNR and CDR2 is FQNEAQ (reference sequence). Full variable domain (rest looked up from reference TRBV7-9 and TRBJ1-5): DTGVSQNPRHKITKRGQNVTFRCDPISEHNRLYWYRQTLGQGPEFLTYFQNEAQLEKSRLLSDRFSAERPKGSFSTLEIQRTEQGDSAMYLCASSLGQGPQPQHFGDGTRLSIL.

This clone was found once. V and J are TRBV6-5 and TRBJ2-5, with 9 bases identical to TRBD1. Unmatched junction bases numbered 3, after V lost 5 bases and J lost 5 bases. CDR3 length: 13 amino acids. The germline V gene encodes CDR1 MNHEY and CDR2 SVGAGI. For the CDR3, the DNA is TGTGCCAGCAGTAGACAGGGGGGGGAGACCCAGTACTTC. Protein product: CASSRQGGETQYF.

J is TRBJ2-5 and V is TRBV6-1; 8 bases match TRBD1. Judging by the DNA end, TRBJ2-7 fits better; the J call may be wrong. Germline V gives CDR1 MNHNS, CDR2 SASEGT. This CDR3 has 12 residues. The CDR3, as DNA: TGTGCCAGCAGGGACAGGGTAAGCGAGCAGTACTTC. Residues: CASRDRVSEQYF.

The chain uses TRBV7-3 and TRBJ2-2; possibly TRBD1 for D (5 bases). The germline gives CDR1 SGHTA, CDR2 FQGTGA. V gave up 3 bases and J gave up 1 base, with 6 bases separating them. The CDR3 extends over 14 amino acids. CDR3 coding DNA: TGTGCCAGCAGCTTTAGGGGGAACACCGGGGAGCTGTTTTTT. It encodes CASSFRGNTGELFF. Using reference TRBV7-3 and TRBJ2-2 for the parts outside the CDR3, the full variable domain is GAGVSQTPSNKVTEKGKYVELRCDPISGHTALYWYRQSLGQGPEFLIYFQGTGAADDSGLPNDRFFAVRPEGSVSTLKIQRTERGDSAVYLCASSFRGNTGELFFGEGSRLTVL.

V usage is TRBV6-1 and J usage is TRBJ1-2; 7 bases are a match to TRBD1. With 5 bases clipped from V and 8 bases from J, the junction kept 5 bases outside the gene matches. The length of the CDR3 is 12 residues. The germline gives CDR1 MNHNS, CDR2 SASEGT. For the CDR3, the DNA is TGTGCCAGCAGTCGACAGGGAACCGGCTACACCTTC. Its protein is CASSRQGTGYTF.

The CDR3 here is CASSDSGTSGARYEQYF. The CDR3 DNA reads as TGTGCCAGCAGCGATTCCGGGACTAGCGGGGCCCGCTACGAGCAGTACTTC. J is TRBJ2-7 and V is TRBV25-1; 13 bases fit TRBD2. Trimming cost V 6 bases and J 3 bases; bases outside gene matches: 11. Looked up from germline, CDR1 is MGHDK and CDR2 is SYGVNS. The CDR3 extends over 17 amino acids.